This T cell receptor beta chain was profiled in a study of T cell responses to AZD1222 COVID-19 vaccine. Study at large: Second doses at about 4 or about 12 weeks were pooled. Findings of the study overall: Possibly, clonal diversity was underestimated; donors were largely white British and included more females.

Germline trimming cut 4 bases from V and 3 bases from J; bases unmatched to any gene: 8. This CDR3 spans 19 amino acids. CDR1 SGHTA and CDR2 FQGTGA come from the germline V gene. Turning to this clone: What it binds is not known.

The table came from immunoSEQ multiplex PCR; TCRdb's copy has only in-frame clones and leaves some out. The sample lists 150,000 to 200,000 clones, approximately 91% seen once, with 0.99% in the top ten. Sample: peripheral blood, taken on day 0 of AZD1222 vaccination. The chain recombines TRBV7-3 with TRBJ2-2; 16 bases align to TRBD2. This TCR was sampled from an adult in good health. The CDR3 DNA is TGTGCCAGCAGCTCCCCGGGACTAGCGGGGGGGCGGCACACCGGGGAGCTGTTTTTT. It specifies CASSSPGLAGGRHTGELFF.